These 10 T cell receptor beta chains came from one sample sequenced in a study of blood T cell repertoires in COVID-19. Sequenced by immunoSEQ multiplex PCR; TCRdb stores in-frame clones only, minus some. The data hold about 190,000 clones, with about 88% observed a single time. Material for sequencing was peripheral blood. The source of these receptors is a woman between 40 and 55 years old who had recovered from COVID-19.

J is TRBJ2-3 and V is TRBV12-5; 9 nucleotides line up with TRBD2. The CDR3 is 16 amino acids. Germline assignment: CDR1 LGHNT and CDR2 FRNRAP. Trimming cost V 0 bases and J 3 bases; bases outside gene matches: 4. The CDR3: CASGLVEAGGTDTQYF. CDR3 in DNA: TGTGCTAGTGGTTTGGTAGAGGCGGGGGGGACAGATACGCAGTATTTT.

The rearrangement joins TRBV30 to TRBJ1-2, with 10 bases that match TRBD1. J gave up 1 base and V 5 bases, and 4 bases lay outside the gene matches. Germline values: CDR1 GTSNPN, CDR2 SVGIG (reference sequence). This CDR3 is built from 14 residues. The CDR3 DNA is TGTGCCTGGGGGGGGACAGGGGTTAACTATGGCTACACCTTC. It encodes CAWGGTGVNYGYTF.

The chain joins TRBV28 to TRBJ1-2, with D tentatively TRBD1 (5 bases). CDR1 MDHEN and CDR2 SYDVKM come from the germline V gene. The ends were cut back, 6 bases at V and 4 bases at J, with 12 bases in the middle. The CDR3 consists of 13 residues. CDR3 sequence reads: CASSGQSGYGYTF. The CDR3 region has the DNA TGTGCCAGCAGCGGACAATCGGGCTATGGCTACACCTTC.

The chain combines TRBV24-1 with TRBJ2-5; TRBD2 aligns across 12 bases. Germline V CDR1 and CDR2: KGHDR, SFDVKD. CDR3 length: 15 residues. V lost 9 bases and J lost 2; bases outside the gene matches: 6. In nucleotides, the CDR3 is TGTGCCACCCACGAGGGACTAGCGGGTCAAGAGACCCAGTACTTC. Protein product: CATHEGLAGQETQYF.

V and J are TRBV6-5 and TRBJ1-4; no clear D. The CDR3 contains 15 residues. The V gene lost 10 bases and the J gene lost 8 bases, with 23 bases spanning the gap. CDR1 is MNHEY, CDR2 SVGAGI, per germline. The CDR3 region is CATQTLGDGGEKLFF. The CDR3 DNA reads TGTGCCACCCAAACCTTAGGAGACGGTGGAGAAAAACTGTTTTTT.

The rearrangement joins TRBV20-1 to TRBJ2-3; 8 nucleotides match TRBD2. V lost 3 bases, J lost 6 bases, and 11 bases stayed unmatched. Germline CDR1 reads DFQATT; CDR2 reads SNEGSKA (reference sequence). The CDR3 spans 15 residues. CDR3: CSASGLAGLWDTQYF. CDR3 sequence (DNA): TGCAGTGCTAGTGGGTTAGCGGGATTATGGGATACGCAGTATTTT.

V is TRBV7-8 and J is TRBJ2-7; possibly TRBD1 for D (7 bases). Trimming shortened V by 0 bases and J by 6 bases, and 21 bases separated the two germline ends. CDR1 and CDR2 (germline): SGHVS, FQNEAQ. This CDR3 is 17 amino acids long. The CDR3 DNA reads as TGTGCCAGCAGCTTAGCGTCCGGGGCAGGGGGGAAAAGCGAGCAGTACTTC. Amino acids: CASSLASGAGGKSEQYF.

V is TRBV2 and J is TRBJ2-7, with no clear D. The germline gives CDR1 SNHLY, CDR2 FYNNEI. The V end was cut by 5 bases, the J end by 3 bases, with 5 bases between. CDR3 length equals 11 residues. CDR3 sequence: CASSYSYEQYF. Written as DNA, the CDR3 is TGTGCCAGCAGTTATAGCTACGAGCAGTACTTC.

The chain recombines TRBV30 with TRBJ2-2, with 9 bases that match TRBD2. The CDR3 spans 22 residues. V lost 4 bases to trimming and J lost 4 bases; unmatched junction nucleotides: 28. CDR1 GTSNPN and CDR2 SVGIG come from the germline V gene (reference sequence). The DNA of the CDR3 is TGTGCCTGGAACCGGGGCCAGATCTTATCGCGGGAGGGCGTAGGCACCACCGGGGAGCTGTTTTTT. This translates into CAWNRGQILSREGVGTTGELFF.

The CDR3 loop is CASSQVAFGGGNTIYF. DNA for the CDR3: TGTGCCAGCAGCCAAGTAGCATTCGGGGGTGGAAACACCATATATTTT. The gene calls are TRBV4-2 and TRBJ1-3, with D possibly being TRBD1 (5 bases). V lost 1 base to trimming and J lost 3 bases, with 13 bases between them. The length of the CDR3 is 16 residues. From germline, CDR1 is LGHNA and CDR2 YNFKEQ.